Below, 19 T cell receptor beta chains from the same sample are listed, as sequenced in a study of T cell changes during pregnancy in multiple sclerosis. Clones were read by immunoSEQ multiplex PCR, and TCRdb kept only the in-frame ones, dropping some. This table holds some 30,000 clones, 90% found once. Source: CD4+ T cells from peripheral blood mononuclear cells, taken in the third trimester of pregnancy. The receptors shown here come from a female donor in good health, enrolled as a control in a pregnancy study.

V gene TRBV30 combines with J gene TRBJ1-1; the match to TRBD1 covers 7 bases. CDR1 is GTSNPN and CDR2 is SVGIG in the germline V gene (reference sequence). The J segment lost 3 bases and the V segment lost 4 bases, leaving 2 bases of the junction unmatched. The CDR3 covers 12 residues. CDR3 DNA: TGTGCCTGGACCGGACAGGACACTGAAGCTTTCTTT. Translation gives CAWTGQDTEAFF.

The chain joins TRBV5-1 to TRBJ1-3, with a tentative D call TRBD1 (5 bases). V was cut by 0 bases and J by 0 bases, with 10 bases left in between. The CDR3 runs 16 residues. Germline CDR1 is SGHRS and CDR2 is YFSETQ. CDR3 DNA: TGCGCCAGCAGCTTGGAAAGGGGACTCTCTGGAAACACCATATATTTT. Translated: CASSLERGLSGNTIYF. The variable domain in full, completed from reference TRBV5-1 and TRBJ1-3, reads KAGVTQTPRYLIKTRGQQVTLSCSPISGHRSVSWYQQTPGQGLQFLFEYFSETQRNKGNFPGRFSGRQFSNSRSEMNVSTLELGDSALYLCASSLERGLSGNTIYFGEGSWLTVV.

The chain combines TRBV7-2 with TRBJ1-2; no firm D call. This CDR3 is 13 amino acids long. Germline V CDR1 and CDR2: SGHTA, FQGNSA. The V end lost 1 base, the J end lost 8 bases, and 11 bases lay between the germline ends. CDR3 sequence reads: CASSLGGYNGYTF. The CDR3 DNA reads as TGTGCCAGCAGCTTAGGAGGGTATAACGGCTACACCTTC.

The chain combines TRBV19 with TRBJ2-7; D remains unclear. The CDR3 is 16 residues long. CDR1 is LNHDA, CDR2 SQIVND, per germline (reference sequence). Between the trimmed V and J ends, which lost 5 bases and 4 bases, there was a span of 21 bases. The CDR3 here is CASSPLLVITRYEQYF. CDR3 DNA: TGTGCCAGTAGTCCCCTTTTGGTAATAACTCGTTACGAGCAGTACTTC.

This clone appeared a single time. This sequence joins TRBV10-2 and TRBJ1-1, with TRBD1 matching over 10 bases. CDR3 size: 13 residues. V was clipped by 7 bases and J by 8 bases; unmatched bases: 7. Germline lookup yields CDR1 WSHSY and CDR2 SAAADI. The CDR3 nucleotides are TGCGCCAGCAAAGGGACAGGGGCTTCGGAAGCTTTCTTT. Its translation: CASKGTGASEAFF.

The rearrangement joins TRBV7-9 to TRBJ1-2; D is unresolved. CDR1 and CDR2 (germline): SEHNR, FQNEAQ (reference sequence). V gave up 1 base and J gave up 4 bases, with 4 bases separating them. The CDR3 loop spans 12 amino acids. The CDR3 is CASSLDIYGYTF. CDR3 nucleotide sequence: TGTGCCAGCAGCTTAGACATCTATGGCTACACCTTC.

The DNA of the CDR3 is TGCGCCAGCAGCACTAGCGGGGGCTCCTACAATGAGCAGTTCTTC. Translating gives CASSTSGGSYNEQFF. The gene calls are TRBV4-3 and TRBJ2-1; 11 bases are shared with TRBD2. Trimming cost V 5 bases and J 0 bases; bases outside gene matches: 0. CDR1 is LGHNA, CDR2 YSLEER, per germline. This CDR3 region has 15 residues.

The genes are TRBV7-2 and TRBJ2-5; no definite D call. This CDR3 spans 12 amino acids. In germline, CDR1 is SGHTA, CDR2 FQGNSA. V was cut by 2 bases and J by 5 bases, with 6 bases left in between. Here the CDR3 reads CASSLNAETQYF. The CDR3 coding sequence is TGTGCCAGCAGCTTAAACGCGGAGACCCAGTACTTC.

The chain uses TRBV7-2 and TRBJ1-1; 9 nucleotides agree with TRBD1. The trim removed 7 bases at V and 5 bases at J, leaving 11 bases unmatched. This CDR3 has 15 amino acids. CDR1 is SGHTA, CDR2 FQGNSA, per germline. The CDR3 loop is CASTWTGAGKTEAFF. Written as DNA, the CDR3 is TGTGCCAGCACCTGGACAGGGGCAGGGAAAACTGAAGCTTTCTTT.

J is TRBJ1-3 and V is TRBV11-3; no definite D call. The CDR3 consists of 13 residues. With 9 bases removed from V and 2 bases from J, the gap between germline ends came to 11 bases. The germline V gene has CDR1 SGHNT and CDR2 YENEEA. CDR3 coding DNA: TGTGCCAGTCGCGAGGCAGCTGGAAACACCATATATTTT. This gives the protein CASREAAGNTIYF.

This chain links TRBV5-1 with TRBJ2-4; no clear D. V was pared by 0 bases and J by 9 bases, with 13 bases between. Per the germline V gene, CDR1 is SGHRS and CDR2 is YFSETQ. The CDR3 has 14 amino acids. CDR3 residues: CASSLAPTDIIQYF. Here the CDR3 DNA reads TGCGCCAGCAGCTTGGCTCCTACCGACATCATTCAGTACTTC.

This chain links TRBV30 with TRBJ2-1; 7 bases are shared with TRBD1. This CDR3 comprises 14 residues. The V gene's germline CDR1 is GTSNPN and CDR2 SVGIG (reference sequence). With V trimmed by 0 bases and J by 7 bases, 6 bases remained unmatched. In DNA, the CDR3 is TGTGCCTGGAGTGTAAGCGCCAGGGGGAATGAGCAGTTCTTC. Translated: CAWSVSARGNEQFF. The complete variable domain, with remaining parts taken from reference TRBV30 and TRBJ2-1, reads SQTIHQWPATLVQPVGSPLSLECTVEGTSNPNLYWYRQAAGRGLQLLFYSVGIGQISSEVPQNLSASRPQDRQFILSSKKLLLSDSGFYLCAWSVSARGNEQFFGPGTRLTVL.

V and J are TRBV6-5 and TRBJ2-3, with 9 bases that match TRBD1. The CDR3 loop spans 15 amino acids. With V trimmed by 7 bases and J by 5 bases, 10 bases remained unmatched. Germline V gene sequence: CDR1 MNHEY, CDR2 SVGAGI. CDR3 region: CASKTGGQGLDTQYF. CDR3 sequence (DNA): TGTGCCAGCAAAACGGGGGGACAGGGTCTAGATACGCAGTATTTT.

V usage is TRBV4-1 and J usage is TRBJ2-3; 7 bases align to TRBD1. Trimming at V came to 4 bases and at J to 4 bases, leaving 8 bases not matched to a gene. The germline V gene encodes CDR1 MGHRA and CDR2 YSYEKL. The CDR3 length is 15 residues. In DNA, the CDR3 is TGCGCCAGCAGCCCCACAGGGGCCTGGGCAGATACGCAGTATTTT. Protein product: CASSPTGAWADTQYF.

V and J are TRBV4-1 and TRBJ1-1; D remains ambiguous. Germline V gives CDR1 MGHRA, CDR2 YSYEKL. Trimming cost V 3 bases and J 7 bases, with 12 bases left between them. The CDR3 has 13 amino acids. Written as DNA, the CDR3 is TGCGCCAGCAGCCACTTCGGGGAACGTGAAGCTTTCTTT. The encoded protein is CASSHFGEREAFF.

J is TRBJ2-5 and V is TRBV18, with TRBD1 identical over 8 bases. The germline gives CDR1 KGHSH, CDR2 LQKENI. The V gene end was trimmed by 2 bases and the J gene end by 4 bases; junction bases not matched to a gene: 6. The CDR3 sequence is 15 residues long. The CDR3 is CASSPTSGTGETQYF. CDR3 nucleotide sequence: TGTGCCAGCTCACCAACATCAGGGACAGGAGAGACCCAGTACTTC.

The chain couples TRBV29-1 to TRBJ1-1; perhaps TRBD1 as D (5 bases). CDR1 and CDR2 from the germline V gene are SQVTM and ANQGSEA. Deletions cut 0 bases from V and 5 bases from J, with 10 bases between. There are 13 residues in the CDR3. The CDR3 loop is CSVEEGKGTEAFF. In DNA form, the CDR3 reads TGCAGCGTTGAAGAGGGCAAGGGGACTGAAGCTTTCTTT.

This rearrangement joins TRBV4-3 to TRBJ2-5; 13 nucleotides match TRBD2. There are 16 residues in the CDR3. With V trimmed by 5 bases and J by 2 bases, 5 bases remained unmatched. Germline V gene data show CDR1 as LGHNA and CDR2 as YSLEER. The DNA for the CDR3 is TGCGCCAGCAGCGCTCGACTAGCGGGGGGACAAGAGACCCAGTACTTC. Its protein product is CASSARLAGGQETQYF.

The chain is built from TRBV19 and TRBJ1-1, with 10 positions matching TRBD1. The ends lost 7 bases at V and 3 bases at J; junction bases unmatched: 14. The CDR3 is made up of 17 amino acids. Germline V CDR1 and CDR2: LNHDA, SQIVND (reference sequence). In DNA form, the CDR3 reads TGTGCCAGTATCAAAGCCCCTCCGGGACAGGGGTACACTGAAGCTTTCTTT. It translates to CASIKAPPGQGYTEAFF. Drawing the rest from reference TRBV19 and TRBJ1-1, the complete variable domain is DGGITQSPKYLFRKEGQNVTLSCEQNLNHDAMYWYRQDPGQGLRLIYYSQIVNDFQKGDIAEGYSVSREKKESFPLTVTSAQKNPTAFYLCASIKAPPGQGYTEAFFGQGTRLTVV.